This T cell receptor beta chain was sequenced in a study of blood T cells in healthy people across ages. The CDR3 length is 14 residues. The ends lost 5 bases at V and 9 bases at J; junction bases unmatched: 5. PCR was performed a second time for roughly 6 to 12 cycles using a sample-barcoded 5' primer and a J-beta primer mix. Carrying 12 random nucleotides, a template-switch adaptor labeled each individual cDNA molecule. TCRdb re-analysed the 5' RACE reads in MiXCR, keeping a single row per CDR3 protein. The repertoire holds under 950,000 distinct CDR3 sequences, with around a fifth as singletons. V gene TRBV12-3 or TRBV12-4 combines with J gene TRBJ1-6; TRBD1 aligns across 9 bases. This clonotype was sampled from a man aged 65 to 85 in good health. Source material: blood. CDR3 protein: CASSPTGGGSPLHF. CDR3 DNA: TGTGCCAGCAGTCCCACAGGGGGCGGTTCACCCCTCCACTTT.